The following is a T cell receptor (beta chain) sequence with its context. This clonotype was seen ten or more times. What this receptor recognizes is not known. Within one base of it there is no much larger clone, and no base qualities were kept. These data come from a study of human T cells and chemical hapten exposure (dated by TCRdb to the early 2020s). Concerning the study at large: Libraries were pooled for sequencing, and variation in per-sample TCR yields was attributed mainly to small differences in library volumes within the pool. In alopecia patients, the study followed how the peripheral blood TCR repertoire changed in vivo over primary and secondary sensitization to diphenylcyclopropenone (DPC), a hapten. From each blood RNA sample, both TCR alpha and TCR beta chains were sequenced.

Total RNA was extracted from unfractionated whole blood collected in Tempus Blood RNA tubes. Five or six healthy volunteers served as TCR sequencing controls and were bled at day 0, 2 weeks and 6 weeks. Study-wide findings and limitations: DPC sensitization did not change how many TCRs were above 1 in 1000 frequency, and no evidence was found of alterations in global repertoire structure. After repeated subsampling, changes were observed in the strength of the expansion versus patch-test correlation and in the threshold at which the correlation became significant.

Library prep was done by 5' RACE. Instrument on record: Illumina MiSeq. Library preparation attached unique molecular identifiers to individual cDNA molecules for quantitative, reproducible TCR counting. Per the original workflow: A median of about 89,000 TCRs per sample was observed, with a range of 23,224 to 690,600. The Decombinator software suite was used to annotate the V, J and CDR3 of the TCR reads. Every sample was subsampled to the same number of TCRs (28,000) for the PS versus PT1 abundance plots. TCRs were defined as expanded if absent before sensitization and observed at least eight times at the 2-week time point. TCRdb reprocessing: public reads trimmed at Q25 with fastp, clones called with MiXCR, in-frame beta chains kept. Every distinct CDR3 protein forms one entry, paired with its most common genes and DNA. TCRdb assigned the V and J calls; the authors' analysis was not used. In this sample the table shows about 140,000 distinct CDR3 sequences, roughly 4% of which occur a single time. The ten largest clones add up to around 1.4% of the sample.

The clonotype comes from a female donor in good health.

The CDR3 protein sequence reads: CASSLVIRVRAAERGNQPQHF. The DNA sequence is as follows: TGTGCCAGCAGTTTAGTTATAAGGGTTCGAGCCGCCGAGCGGGGCAATCAGCCCCAGCATTTT. This chain joins TRBV28 to TRBJ1-5, with the D gene not clear enough to name. V lost 2 bases and J lost 2 bases; the stretch between them is 28 bases long. CDR1 and CDR2 were assigned from the germline V gene as MDHEN and SYDVKM. The CDR3 runs 21 amino acids, cysteine and phenylalanine included. Only the CDR3 part of the read is kept: 63 bases, read in frame from the first base. Beyond the CDR3, the reference TRBV28 and TRBJ1-5 genes provide the residues; the full variable domain reads: DVKVTQSSRYLVKRTGEKVFLECVQDMDHENMFWYRQDPGLGLRLIYFSYDVKMKEKGDIPEGYSVSREKKERFSLILESASTNQTSMYLCASSLVIRVRAAERGNQPQHFGDGTRLSIL.